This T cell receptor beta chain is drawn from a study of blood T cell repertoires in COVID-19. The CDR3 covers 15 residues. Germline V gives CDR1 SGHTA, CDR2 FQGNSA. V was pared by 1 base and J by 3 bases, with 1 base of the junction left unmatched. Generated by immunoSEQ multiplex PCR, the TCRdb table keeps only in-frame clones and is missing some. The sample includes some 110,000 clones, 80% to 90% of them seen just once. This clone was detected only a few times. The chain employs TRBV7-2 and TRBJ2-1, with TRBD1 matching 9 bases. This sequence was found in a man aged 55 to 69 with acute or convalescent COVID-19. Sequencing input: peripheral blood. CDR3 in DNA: TGTGCCAGCAGCTTAGGGACAGGGGTCTACAATGAGCAGTTCTTC. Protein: CASSLGTGVYNEQFF.